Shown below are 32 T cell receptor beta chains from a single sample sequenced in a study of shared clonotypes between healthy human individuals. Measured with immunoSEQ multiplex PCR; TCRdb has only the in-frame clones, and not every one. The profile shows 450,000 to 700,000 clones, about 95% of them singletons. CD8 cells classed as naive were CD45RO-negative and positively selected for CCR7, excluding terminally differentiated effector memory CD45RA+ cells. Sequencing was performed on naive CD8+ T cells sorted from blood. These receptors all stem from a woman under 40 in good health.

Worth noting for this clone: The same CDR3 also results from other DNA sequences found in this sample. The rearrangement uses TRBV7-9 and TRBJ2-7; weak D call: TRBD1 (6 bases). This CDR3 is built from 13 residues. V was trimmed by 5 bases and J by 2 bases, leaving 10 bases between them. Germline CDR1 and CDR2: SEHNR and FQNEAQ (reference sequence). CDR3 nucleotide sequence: TGTGCCAGCAGCCCTGGACAGACCTACGAGCAGTACTTC. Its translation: CASSPGQTYEQYF.

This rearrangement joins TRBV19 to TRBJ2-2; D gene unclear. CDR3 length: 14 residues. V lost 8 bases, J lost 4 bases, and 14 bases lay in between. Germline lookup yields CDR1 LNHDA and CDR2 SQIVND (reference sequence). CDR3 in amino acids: CASGRELGTGELFF. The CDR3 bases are TGTGCCAGTGGGCGAGAGTTGGGCACCGGGGAGCTGTTTTTT. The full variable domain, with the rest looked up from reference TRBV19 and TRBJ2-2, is DGGITQSPKYLFRKEGQNVTLSCEQNLNHDAMYWYRQDPGQGLRLIYYSQIVNDFQKGDIAEGYSVSREKKESFPLTVTSAQKNPTAFYLCASGRELGTGELFFGEGSRLTVL.

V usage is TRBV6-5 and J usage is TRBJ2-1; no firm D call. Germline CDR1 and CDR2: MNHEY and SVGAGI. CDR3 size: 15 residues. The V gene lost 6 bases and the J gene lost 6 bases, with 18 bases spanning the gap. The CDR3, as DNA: TGTGCCAGCAGCGCTGACCCCGAAGGTCTCAATGAGCAGTTCTTC. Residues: CASSADPEGLNEQFF.

The DNA for the CDR3 is TGTGCCAGCAGTAGTCCTCAGGGGGGGGTTAGACAGCCCCAGCATTTT. This translates into CASSSPQGGVRQPQHF. This chain joins TRBV28 and TRBJ1-5; 7 nucleotides align to TRBD1. In germline, CDR1 is MDHEN, CDR2 SYDVKM. Trimming cost V 5 bases and J 7 bases; bases outside gene matches: 14. The CDR3 consists of 16 residues.

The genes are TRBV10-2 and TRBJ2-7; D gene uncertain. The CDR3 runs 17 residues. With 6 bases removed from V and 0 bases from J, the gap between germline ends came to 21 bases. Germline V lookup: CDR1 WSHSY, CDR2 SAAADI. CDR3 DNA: TGCGCCAGCAGCTTGCCTCTAGGCCGTACAAGCTCCTACGAGCAGTACTTC. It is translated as CASSLPLGRTSSYEQYF.

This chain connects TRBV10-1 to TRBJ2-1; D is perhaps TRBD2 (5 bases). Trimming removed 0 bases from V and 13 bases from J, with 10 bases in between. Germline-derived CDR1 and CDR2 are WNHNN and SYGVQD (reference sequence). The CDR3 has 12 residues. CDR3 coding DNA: TGCGCCAGCAGTGAGTCGACTCGGGAACAGTTCTTC. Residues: CASSESTREQFF.

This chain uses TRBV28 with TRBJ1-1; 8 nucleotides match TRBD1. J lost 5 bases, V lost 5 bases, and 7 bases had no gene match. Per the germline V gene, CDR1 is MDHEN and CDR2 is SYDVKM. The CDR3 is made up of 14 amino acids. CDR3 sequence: CASSRTGGSTEAFF. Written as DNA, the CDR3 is TGTGCCAGCAGTCGCACAGGGGGTAGTACTGAAGCTTTCTTT.

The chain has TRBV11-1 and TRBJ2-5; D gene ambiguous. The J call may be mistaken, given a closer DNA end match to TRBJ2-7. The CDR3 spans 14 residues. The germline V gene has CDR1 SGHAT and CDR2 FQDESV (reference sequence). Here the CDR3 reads CASSLYSGSYEQYF. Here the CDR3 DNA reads TGTGCCAGCAGCTTATATTCAGGCAGCTACGAGCAGTACTTC.

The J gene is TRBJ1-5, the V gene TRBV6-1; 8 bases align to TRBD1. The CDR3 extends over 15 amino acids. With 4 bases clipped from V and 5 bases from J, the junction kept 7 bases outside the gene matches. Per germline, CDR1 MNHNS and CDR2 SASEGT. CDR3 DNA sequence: TGTGCCAGCAGTGCTGGACAGGGAAGTGATCAGCCCCAGCATTTT. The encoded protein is CASSAGQGSDQPQHF.

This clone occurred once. CDR3 DNA: TGTGCCAGCAGTGGGGGGACAGAGCAGTTCTTC. This sequence encodes CASSGGTEQFF. The chain has TRBV9 and TRBJ2-1; the D gene could be TRBD1 or TRBD2 (6 bases each). The ends were cut back, 5 bases at V and 10 bases at J, with 10 bases in the middle. This CDR3 has 11 residues. Per the germline V gene, CDR1 is SGDLS and CDR2 is YYNGEE.

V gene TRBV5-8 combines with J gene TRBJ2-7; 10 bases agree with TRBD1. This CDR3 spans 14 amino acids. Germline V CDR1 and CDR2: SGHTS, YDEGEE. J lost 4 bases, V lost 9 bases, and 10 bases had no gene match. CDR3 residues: CATHQGTGEYEQYF. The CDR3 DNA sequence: TGTGCCACCCATCAGGGGACAGGGGAATACGAGCAGTACTTC.

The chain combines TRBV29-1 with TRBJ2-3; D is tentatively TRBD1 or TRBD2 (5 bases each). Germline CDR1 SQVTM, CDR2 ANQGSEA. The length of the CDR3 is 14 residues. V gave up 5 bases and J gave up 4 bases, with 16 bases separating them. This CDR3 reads CSVTRGAYADTQYF. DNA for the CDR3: TGCAGCGTTACGAGAGGGGCCTACGCAGATACGCAGTATTTT.

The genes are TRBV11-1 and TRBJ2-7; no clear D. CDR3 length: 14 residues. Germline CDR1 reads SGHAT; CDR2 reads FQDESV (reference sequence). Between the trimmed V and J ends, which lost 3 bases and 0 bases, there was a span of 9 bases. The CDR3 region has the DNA TGTGCCAGCAGCTTTGACATAGGCTCCTACGAGCAGTACTTC. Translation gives CASSFDIGSYEQYF.

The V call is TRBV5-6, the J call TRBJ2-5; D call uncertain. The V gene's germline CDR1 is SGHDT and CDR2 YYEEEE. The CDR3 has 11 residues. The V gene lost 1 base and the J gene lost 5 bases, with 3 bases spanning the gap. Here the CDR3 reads CASSLSETQYF. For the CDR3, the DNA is TGTGCCAGCAGCTTGTCGGAGACCCAGTACTTC.

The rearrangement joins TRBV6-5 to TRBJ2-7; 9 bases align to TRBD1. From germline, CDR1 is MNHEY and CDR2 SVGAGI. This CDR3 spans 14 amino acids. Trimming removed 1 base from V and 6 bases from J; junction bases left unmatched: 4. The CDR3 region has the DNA TGTGCCAGCAGTTACTGGGACAGGGTACCCGAGCAGTACTTC. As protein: CASSYWDRVPEQYF.

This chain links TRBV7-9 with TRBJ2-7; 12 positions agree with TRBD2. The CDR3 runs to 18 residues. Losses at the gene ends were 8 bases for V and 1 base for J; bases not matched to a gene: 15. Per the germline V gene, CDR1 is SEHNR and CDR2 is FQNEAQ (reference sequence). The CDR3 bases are TGTGCCAGCCTACAAATGACTAGCGGGAGTCCCAAGTCCTACGAGCAGTACTTC. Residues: CASLQMTSGSPKSYEQYF.

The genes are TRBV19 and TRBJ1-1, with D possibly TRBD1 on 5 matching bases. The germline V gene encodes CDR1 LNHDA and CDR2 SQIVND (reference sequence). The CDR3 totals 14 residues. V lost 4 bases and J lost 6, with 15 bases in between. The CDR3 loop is CASSTQGWVAEAFF. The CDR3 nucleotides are TGTGCCAGTAGTACCCAGGGTTGGGTCGCTGAAGCTTTCTTT.

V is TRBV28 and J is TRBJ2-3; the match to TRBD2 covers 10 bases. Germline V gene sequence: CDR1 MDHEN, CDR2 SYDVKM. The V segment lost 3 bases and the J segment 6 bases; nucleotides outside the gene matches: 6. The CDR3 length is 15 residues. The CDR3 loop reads CASSFPSGSGDTQYF. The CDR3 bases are TGTGCCAGCAGTTTTCCTAGCGGGAGTGGGGATACGCAGTATTTT.

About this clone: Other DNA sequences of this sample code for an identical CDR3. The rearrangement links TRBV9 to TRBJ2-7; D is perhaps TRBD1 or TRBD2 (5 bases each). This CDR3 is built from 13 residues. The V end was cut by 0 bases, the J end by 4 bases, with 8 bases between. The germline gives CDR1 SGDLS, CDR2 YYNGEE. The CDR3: CASSVGGSYEQYF. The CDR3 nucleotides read TGTGCCAGCAGCGTAGGGGGGTCATACGAGCAGTACTTC.

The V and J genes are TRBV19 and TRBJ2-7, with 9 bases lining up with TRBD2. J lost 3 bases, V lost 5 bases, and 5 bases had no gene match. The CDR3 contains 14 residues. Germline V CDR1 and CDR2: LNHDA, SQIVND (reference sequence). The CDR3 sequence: CASSPGLASYEQYF. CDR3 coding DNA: TGTGCCAGTAGTCCTGGACTAGCGAGCTACGAGCAGTACTTC.

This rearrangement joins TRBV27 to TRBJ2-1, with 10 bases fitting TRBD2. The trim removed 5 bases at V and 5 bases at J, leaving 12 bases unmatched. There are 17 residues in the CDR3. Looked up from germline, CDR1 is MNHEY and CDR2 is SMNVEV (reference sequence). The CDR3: CASSPSPGLAPNNEQFF. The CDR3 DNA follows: TGTGCCAGCAGTCCGTCACCGGGACTAGCGCCGAACAATGAGCAGTTCTTC.

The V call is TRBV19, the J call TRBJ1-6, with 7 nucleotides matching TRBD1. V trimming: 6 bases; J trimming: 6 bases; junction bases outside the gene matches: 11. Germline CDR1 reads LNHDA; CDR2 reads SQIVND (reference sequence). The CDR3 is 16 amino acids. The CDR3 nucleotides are TGTGCCAGTAGCCTAAAAACGGGACAGCGTAATTCACCCCTCCACTTT. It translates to CASSLKTGQRNSPLHF.

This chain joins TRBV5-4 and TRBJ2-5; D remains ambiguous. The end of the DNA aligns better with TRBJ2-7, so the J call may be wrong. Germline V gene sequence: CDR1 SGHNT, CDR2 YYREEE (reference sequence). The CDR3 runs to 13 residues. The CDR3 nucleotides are TGTGCCAGCAGCTTGTCCCACGGGTACGAGCAGTACTTC. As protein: CASSLSHGYEQYF.

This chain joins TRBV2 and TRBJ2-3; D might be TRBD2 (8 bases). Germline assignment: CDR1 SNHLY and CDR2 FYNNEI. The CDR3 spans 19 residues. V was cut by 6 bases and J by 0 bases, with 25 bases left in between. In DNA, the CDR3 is TGTGCCAGCAGGCAGGGGGGCAGCGGGAGTAGCCCTAGCACAGATACGCAGTATTTT. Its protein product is CASRQGGSGSSPSTDTQYF.

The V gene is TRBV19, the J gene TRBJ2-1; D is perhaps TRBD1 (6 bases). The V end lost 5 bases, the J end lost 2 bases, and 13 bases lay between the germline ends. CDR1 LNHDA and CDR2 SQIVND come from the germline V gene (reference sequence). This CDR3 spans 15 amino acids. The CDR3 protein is CASSLTDSPYNEQFF. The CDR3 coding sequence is TGTGCCAGTAGTCTAACGGACAGTCCCTACAATGAGCAGTTCTTC.

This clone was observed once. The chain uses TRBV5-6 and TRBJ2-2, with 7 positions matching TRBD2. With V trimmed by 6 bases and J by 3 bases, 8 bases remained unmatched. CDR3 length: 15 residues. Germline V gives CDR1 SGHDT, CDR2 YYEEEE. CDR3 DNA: TGTGCCAGCAATAGACTAGCCCATGACACCGGGGAGCTGTTTTTT. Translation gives CASNRLAHDTGELFF.

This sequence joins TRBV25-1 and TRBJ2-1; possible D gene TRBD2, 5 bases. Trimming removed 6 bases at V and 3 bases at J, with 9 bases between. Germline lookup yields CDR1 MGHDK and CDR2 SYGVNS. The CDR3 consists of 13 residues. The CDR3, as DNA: TGTGCCAGCAGAGATACTAGCTACAATGAGCAGTTCTTC. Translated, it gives CASRDTSYNEQFF.

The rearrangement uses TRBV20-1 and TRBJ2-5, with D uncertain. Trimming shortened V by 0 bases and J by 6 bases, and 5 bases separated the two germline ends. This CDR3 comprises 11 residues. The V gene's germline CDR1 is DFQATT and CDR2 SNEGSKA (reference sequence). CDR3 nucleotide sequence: TGCAGTGCTAGAGATCTTAAGACCCAGTACTTC. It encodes CSARDLKTQYF.

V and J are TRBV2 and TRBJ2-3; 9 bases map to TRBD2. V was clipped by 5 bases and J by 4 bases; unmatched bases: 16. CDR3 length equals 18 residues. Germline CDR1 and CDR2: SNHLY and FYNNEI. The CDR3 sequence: CASSPRRVVAGVSDTQYF. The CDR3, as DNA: TGTGCCAGCAGTCCAAGAAGGGTGGTAGCGGGAGTTTCAGATACGCAGTATTTT.

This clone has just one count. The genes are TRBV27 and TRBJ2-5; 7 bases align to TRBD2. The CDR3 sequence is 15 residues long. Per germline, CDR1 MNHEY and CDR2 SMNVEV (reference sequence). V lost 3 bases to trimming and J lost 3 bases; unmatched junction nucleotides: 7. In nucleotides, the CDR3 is TGTGCCAGCAGTTTGACCTTAAGCGGGAAAGAGACCCAGTACTTC. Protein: CASSLTLSGKETQYF.

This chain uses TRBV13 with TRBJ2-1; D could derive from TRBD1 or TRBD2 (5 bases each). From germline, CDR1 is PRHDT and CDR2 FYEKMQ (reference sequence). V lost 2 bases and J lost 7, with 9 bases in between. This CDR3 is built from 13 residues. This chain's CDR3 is CASSLLGTNEQFF. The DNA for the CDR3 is TGTGCCAGCAGCTTACTCGGGACGAATGAGCAGTTCTTC.

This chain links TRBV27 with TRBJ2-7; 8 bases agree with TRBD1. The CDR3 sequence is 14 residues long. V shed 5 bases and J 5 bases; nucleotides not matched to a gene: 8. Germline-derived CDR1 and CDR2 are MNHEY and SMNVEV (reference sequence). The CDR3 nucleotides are TGTGCCAGCAGTCCAACCACGACAGGGGACGAGCAGTACTTC. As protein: CASSPTTTGDEQYF.